This record covers a single T cell receptor (beta chain). There are many counts of this clonotype. The specificity of this receptor is unknown. No base quality values were provided; no much bigger clone lies one nucleotide off. There are 10 amino acids in the CDR3, from cysteine to phenylalanine inclusive. The read is trimmed to its CDR3 DNA, 30 bases read in frame from base 1. Library generation was performed with 5' RACE. The sequencer listed for this sample is NextSeq 500. To correct for sequencing error and PCR bias, the TCR library protocol tagged individual cDNA molecules with unique molecular identifiers. Both TCR alpha and beta chains were sequenced, and tight co-correlation was observed between alpha and beta sequence abundances in each sample. On the study's bioinformatics: Decombinator V4 was used to perform V gene, J gene and CDR3 annotation of TCR sequences. Expanded TCRs were defined as changing significantly between any two time points under a Poisson model with p below 0.0001. TCR abundances were normalised to the total number of TCRs sequenced per sample and expressed as counts per million. MAIT TCRs were defined by TRAV1-2 paired with TRAJ12, TRAJ20 or TRAJ33, and iNKT TCRs by TRAV10 paired with TRAJ18. VDJdb, accessed 1 November 2021, was searched for CMV, EBV and SARS-CoV-2 annotated TCRs, excluding TCRs annotated for multiple antigens. TCRdb ran its own pipeline on the public reads, namely fastp trimming at Q25 and MiXCR clone calling, and kept in-frame beta chains. Rows matching on CDR3 protein sequence are summarized as one entry with the most common DNA and genes. The V and J calls come from TCRdb's annotation, not from the publication. For this sample there are some 91,000 distinct CDR3 sequences; 11% appear just once. In total, the top ten clones hold approximately 4.7% of the sample.

A case-control design nested within a healthcare worker cohort in London, UK, was used, with weekly nasopharyngeal swab PCR tests and blood sampling performed. Healthcare workers were recruited during the week of the UK lockdown, between 23 and 31 March 2020, and followed weekly for up to roughly 16 weeks. The sample belongs to a study of early T cells in non-severe SARS-CoV-2 infection (TCRdb year 2021). About the investigation overall: Because TCR sequencing was done on bulk RNA from unsorted whole blood, the alpha and beta chains could not be paired. Summary of the overall study and its limitations: VDJdb matching was skewed toward anti-spike CD8 responses and likely underestimated virus-specific expansions, missing private and CD4 specificities.

Here the sequenced sample was whole blood, taken at baseline. This sequence originates from an adult who was a healthcare worker with PCR-confirmed SARS-CoV-2 infection or an uninfected control (not recorded which). The sequence links TRBV21-1 to TRBJ1-1. TRBV21-1 is a listed pseudogene. The CDR3 region: CASTLGQAFF. The bases are TGTGCCAGCACCCTAGGCCAAGCTTTCTTT.